This T cell receptor (beta chain) was observed in a study of T-cell memory formation after mild COVID-19. Broader study findings: Second-wave clones reaching peak frequency on day 37 lacked confirmed SARS-CoV-2 specificity. Among contracting clones, CD4+ were mainly CM/EM and CD8+ enriched in EMRA. Memory sampled before infection contained some responding clones, suggesting cross-reactive memory joined.

Notes on this clonotype: Its antigen is unknown.

There are 15 residues in the CDR3. Germline CDR1 and CDR2: SGHKS and YYEKEE (reference sequence). Trimming cost V 4 bases and J 4 bases, with 17 bases left between them. 5'RACE with constant-segment primers yielded barcoded, UMI-tagged TCR alpha and TCR beta cDNA libraries. MiXCR, run by TCRdb on the 5' RACE reads, gives a single entry per CDR3 protein. The data show 400,000 to 500,000 distinct CDR3 sequences, 15% to 25% seen once. The TCR sequence derives from an adult woman who had mild COVID-19 (a few samples of this study predate the infection). Cell type and time point are not known. V usage is TRBV5-5 and J usage is TRBJ1-1, with TRBD1 as a possible D gene (6 bases). The specimen sequenced was PBMCs or a T cell subset sorted from them (not recorded which). In DNA, the CDR3 is TGTGCCAGCAGCGCCTCCTTCGGGACAATCACTGAAGCTTTCTTT. As protein: CASSASFGTITEAFF.